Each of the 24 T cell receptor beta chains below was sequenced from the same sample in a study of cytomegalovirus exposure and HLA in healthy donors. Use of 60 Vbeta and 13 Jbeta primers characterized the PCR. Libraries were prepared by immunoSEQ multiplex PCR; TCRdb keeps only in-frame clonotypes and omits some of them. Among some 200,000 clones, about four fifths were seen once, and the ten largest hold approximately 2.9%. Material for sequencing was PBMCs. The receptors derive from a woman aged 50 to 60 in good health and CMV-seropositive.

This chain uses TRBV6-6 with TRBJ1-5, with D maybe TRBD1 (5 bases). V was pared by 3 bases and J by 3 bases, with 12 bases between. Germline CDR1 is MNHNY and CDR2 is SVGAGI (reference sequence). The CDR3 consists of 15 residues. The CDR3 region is CASSYYRDYNQPQHF. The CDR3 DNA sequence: TGTGCCAGCAGTTATTACCGGGACTACAATCAGCCCCAGCATTTT.

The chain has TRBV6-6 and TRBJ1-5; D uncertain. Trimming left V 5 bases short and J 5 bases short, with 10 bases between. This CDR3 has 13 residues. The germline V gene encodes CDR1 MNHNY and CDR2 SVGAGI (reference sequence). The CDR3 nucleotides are TGTGCCAGCAGTGGGAGGAGGGATCAGCCCCAGCATTTT. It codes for CASSGRRDQPQHF.

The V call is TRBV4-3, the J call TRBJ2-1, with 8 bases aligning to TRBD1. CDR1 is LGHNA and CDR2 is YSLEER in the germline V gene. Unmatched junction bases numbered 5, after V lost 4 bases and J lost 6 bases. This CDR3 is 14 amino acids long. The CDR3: CASSPGTGINEQFF. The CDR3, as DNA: TGCGCCAGCAGCCCCGGGACAGGAATCAATGAGCAGTTCTTC.

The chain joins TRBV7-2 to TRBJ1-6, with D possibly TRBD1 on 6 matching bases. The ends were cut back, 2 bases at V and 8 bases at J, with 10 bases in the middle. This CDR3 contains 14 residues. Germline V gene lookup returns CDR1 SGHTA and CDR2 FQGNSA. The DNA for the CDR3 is TGTGCCAGCAGCTTACAGGGGATTCATTCACCCCTCCACTTT. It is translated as CASSLQGIHSPLHF.

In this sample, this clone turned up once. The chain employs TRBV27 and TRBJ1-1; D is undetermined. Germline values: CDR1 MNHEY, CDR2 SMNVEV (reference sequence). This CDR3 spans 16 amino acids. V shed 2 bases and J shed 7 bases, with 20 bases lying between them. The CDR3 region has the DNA TGTGCCAGCAGTTTAACCGGGATTCGATCTTCCCTTGAAGCTTTCTTT. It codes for CASSLTGIRSSLEAFF.

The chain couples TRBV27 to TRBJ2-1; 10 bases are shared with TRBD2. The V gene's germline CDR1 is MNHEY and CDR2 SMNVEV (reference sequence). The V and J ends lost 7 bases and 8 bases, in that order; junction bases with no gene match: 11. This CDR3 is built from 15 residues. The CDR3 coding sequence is TGTGCCAGCACCGGGGAGCGGGGGGGTTTCTATGAGCAGTTCTTC. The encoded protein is CASTGERGGFYEQFF.

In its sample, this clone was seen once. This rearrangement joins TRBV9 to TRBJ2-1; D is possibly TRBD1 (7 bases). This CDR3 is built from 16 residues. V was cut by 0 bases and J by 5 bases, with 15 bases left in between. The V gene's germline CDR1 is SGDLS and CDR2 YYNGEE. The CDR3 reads CASSVGAGQLNNEQFF. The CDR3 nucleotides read TGTGCCAGCAGCGTAGGGGCGGGACAGCTTAACAATGAGCAGTTCTTC.

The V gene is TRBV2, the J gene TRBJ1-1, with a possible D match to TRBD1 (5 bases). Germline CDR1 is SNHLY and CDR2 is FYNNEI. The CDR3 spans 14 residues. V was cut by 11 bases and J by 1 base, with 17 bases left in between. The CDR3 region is CASRGITGNTEAFF. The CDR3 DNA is TGTGCCTCGCGGGGGATTACGGGGAACACTGAAGCTTTCTTT.

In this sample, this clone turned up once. CDR3 in amino acids: CASSLAGNEQYF. DNA of the CDR3: TGTGCCAGCAGTTTAGCGGGAAACGAGCAGTACTTC. This chain uses TRBV27 with TRBJ2-7, with D tentatively TRBD2 (6 bases). The V end was cut by 2 bases, the J end by 5 bases, with 7 bases between. Germline CDR1 reads MNHEY; CDR2 reads SMNVEV (reference sequence). The length of the CDR3 is 12 residues.

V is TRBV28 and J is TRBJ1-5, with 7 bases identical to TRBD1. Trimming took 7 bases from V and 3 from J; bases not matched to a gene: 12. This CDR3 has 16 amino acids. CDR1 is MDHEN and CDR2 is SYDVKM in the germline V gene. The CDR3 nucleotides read TGTGCCAGCACCCCGTGGGGACAGAGCTTCAATCAGCCCCAGCATTTT. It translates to CASTPWGQSFNQPQHF.

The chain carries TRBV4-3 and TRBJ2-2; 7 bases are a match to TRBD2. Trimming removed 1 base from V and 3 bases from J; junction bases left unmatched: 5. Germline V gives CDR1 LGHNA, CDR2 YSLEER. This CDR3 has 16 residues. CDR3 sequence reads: CASSQGPSGYTGELFF. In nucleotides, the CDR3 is TGCGCCAGCAGCCAAGGGCCTAGCGGATACACCGGGGAGCTGTTTTTT.

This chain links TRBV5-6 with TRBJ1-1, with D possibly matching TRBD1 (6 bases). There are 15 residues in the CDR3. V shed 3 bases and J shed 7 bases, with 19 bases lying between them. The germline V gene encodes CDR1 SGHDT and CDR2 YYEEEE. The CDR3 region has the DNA TGTGCCAGCAGCTCGCGGCAGGGGTATTTCCTTGAAGCTTTCTTT. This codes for CASSSRQGYFLEAFF.

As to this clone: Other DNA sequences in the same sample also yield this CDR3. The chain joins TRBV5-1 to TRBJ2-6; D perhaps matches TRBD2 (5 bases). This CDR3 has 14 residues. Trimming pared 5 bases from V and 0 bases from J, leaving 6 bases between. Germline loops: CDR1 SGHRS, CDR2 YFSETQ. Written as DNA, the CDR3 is TGCGCCAGCAGGGACTCCTCTGGGGCCAACGTCCTGACTTTC. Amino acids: CASRDSSGANVLTF. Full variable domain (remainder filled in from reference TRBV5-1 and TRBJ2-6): KAGVTQTPRYLIKTRGQQVTLSCSPISGHRSVSWYQQTPGQGLQFLFEYFSETQRNKGNFPGRFSGRQFSNSRSEMNVSTLELGDSALYLCASRDSSGANVLTFGAGSRLTVL.

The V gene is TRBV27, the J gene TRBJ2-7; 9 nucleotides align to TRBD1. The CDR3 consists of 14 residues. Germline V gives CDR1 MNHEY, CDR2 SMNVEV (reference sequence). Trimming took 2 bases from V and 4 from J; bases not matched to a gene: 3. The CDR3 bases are TGTGCCAGCAGTTTAAACGGACAGGGGTACGAGCAGTACTTC. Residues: CASSLNGQGYEQYF.

The CDR3: CASSGGLVLETQYF. The CDR3 DNA sequence: TGTGCCAGCAGTGGGGGACTAGTTTTGGAGACCCAGTACTTC. J is TRBJ2-5 and V is TRBV25-1; 8 bases agree with TRBD2. Looked up from germline, CDR1 is MGHDK and CDR2 is SYGVNS. CDR3 length: 14 residues. V trimming: 4 bases; J trimming: 5 bases; junction bases outside the gene matches: 6.

The CDR3 nucleotides read TGTGCCAGTAGTATGTCCAGGCCAGGTCAGGCAGCCCTCCACTTT. Amino acids: CASSMSRPGQAALHF. V gene TRBV19 combines with J gene TRBJ1-6; D not certain. Germline V gene lookup returns CDR1 LNHDA and CDR2 SQIVND (reference sequence). The CDR3 is made up of 15 amino acids. V dropped 3 bases and J dropped 14 bases, with 20 bases sitting between them.

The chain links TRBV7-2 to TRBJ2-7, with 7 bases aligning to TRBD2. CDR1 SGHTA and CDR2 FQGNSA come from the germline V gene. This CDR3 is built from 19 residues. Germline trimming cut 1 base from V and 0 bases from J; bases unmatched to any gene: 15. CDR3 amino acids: CASSLVGPAGLPSSYEQYF. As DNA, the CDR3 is TGTGCCAGCAGCTTAGTAGGGCCAGCGGGGCTACCGAGCTCCTACGAGCAGTACTTC.

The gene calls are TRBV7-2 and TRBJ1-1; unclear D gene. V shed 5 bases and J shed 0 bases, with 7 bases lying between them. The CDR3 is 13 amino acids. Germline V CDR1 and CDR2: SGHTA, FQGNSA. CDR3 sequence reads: CASSRLMNTEAFF. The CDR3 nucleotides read TGTGCCAGCAGCAGACTCATGAACACTGAAGCTTTCTTT.

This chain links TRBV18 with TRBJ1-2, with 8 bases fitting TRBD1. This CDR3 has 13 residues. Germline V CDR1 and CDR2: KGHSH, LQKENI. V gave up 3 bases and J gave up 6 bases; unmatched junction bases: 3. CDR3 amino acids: CASSPGTGNGYTF. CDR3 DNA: TGTGCCAGCTCACCCGGGACAGGCAATGGCTACACCTTC.

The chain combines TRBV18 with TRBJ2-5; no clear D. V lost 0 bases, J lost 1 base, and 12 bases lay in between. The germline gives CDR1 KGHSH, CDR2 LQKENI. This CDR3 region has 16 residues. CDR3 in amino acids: CASSPPTATPQETQYF. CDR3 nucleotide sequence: TGTGCCAGCTCACCACCTACAGCAACGCCCCAAGAGACCCAGTACTTC.

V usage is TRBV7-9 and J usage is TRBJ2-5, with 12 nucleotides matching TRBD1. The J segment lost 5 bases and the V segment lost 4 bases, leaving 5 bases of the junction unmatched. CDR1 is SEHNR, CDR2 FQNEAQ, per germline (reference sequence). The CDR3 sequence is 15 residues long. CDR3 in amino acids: CASSSGTGGAETQYF. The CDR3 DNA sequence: TGTGCCAGCAGCTCCGGGACAGGGGGCGCGGAGACCCAGTACTTC.

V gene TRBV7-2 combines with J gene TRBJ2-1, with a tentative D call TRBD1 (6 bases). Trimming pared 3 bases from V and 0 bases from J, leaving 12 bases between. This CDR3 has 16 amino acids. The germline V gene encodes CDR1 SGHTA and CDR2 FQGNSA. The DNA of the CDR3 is TGTGCCAGCAGCTTGGGCCAGGGGAGCTCCTACAATGAGCAGTTCTTC. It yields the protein CASSLGQGSSYNEQFF. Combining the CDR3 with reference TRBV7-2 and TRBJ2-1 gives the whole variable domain GAGVSQSPSNKVTEKGKDVELRCDPISGHTALYWYRQSLGQGLEFLIYFQGNSAPDKSGLPSDRFSAERTGGSVSTLTIQRTQQEDSAVYLCASSLGQGSSYNEQFFGPGTRLTVL.

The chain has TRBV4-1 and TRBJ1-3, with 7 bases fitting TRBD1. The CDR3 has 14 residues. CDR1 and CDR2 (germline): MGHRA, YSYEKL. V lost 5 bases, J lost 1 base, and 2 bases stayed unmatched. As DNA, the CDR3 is TGCGCCAGCAGCACAGGGGAATCTGGAAACACCATATATTTT. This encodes CASSTGESGNTIYF.

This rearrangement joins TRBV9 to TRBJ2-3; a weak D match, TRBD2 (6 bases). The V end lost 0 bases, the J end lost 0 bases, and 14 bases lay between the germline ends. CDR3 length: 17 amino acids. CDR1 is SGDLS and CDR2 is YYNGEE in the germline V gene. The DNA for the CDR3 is TGTGCCAGCAGCGTAGGGGTAGCGGTTACTAGCACAGATACGCAGTATTTT. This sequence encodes CASSVGVAVTSTDTQYF. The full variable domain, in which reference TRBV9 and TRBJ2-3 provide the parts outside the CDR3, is DSGVTQTPKHLITATGQRVTLRCSPRSGDLSVYWYQQSLDQGLQFLIQYYNGEERAKGNILERFSAQQFPDLHSELNLSSLELGDSALYFCASSVGVAVTSTDTQYFGPGTRLTVL.